Shown below are 17 T cell receptor beta chains from a single sample sequenced in a study of shared clonotypes between healthy human individuals. Data came from immunoSEQ multiplex PCR; TCRdb stores just in-frame clones and leaves some out. Altogether about 2.4 million clones are present, approximately 93% being singletons, with the ten largest covering 0.36%. Sequencing input: naive CD4+ T cells from PBMCs. Subset defined: CD45RA+ positively selected. The source is a man aged 18 to 30 in good health. Some clones in this sample may be carry-over from other donors' samples.

This clone was counted a single time. The sample has other DNA sequences that encode this CDR3 too. The chain uses TRBV5-1 and TRBJ2-3; 10 bases line up with TRBD2. The V segment lost 3 bases and the J segment 0 bases; nucleotides outside the gene matches: 1. The germline CDR1 and CDR2 sequences are SGHRS and YFSETQ. This CDR3 contains 15 residues. CDR3 in DNA: TGCGCCAGCAGCTCGGGACTAGCGAGCACAGATACGCAGTATTTT. Residues: CASSSGLASTDTQYF.

The chain uses TRBV7-7 and TRBJ2-5; D is possibly TRBD1 (5 bases). The CDR3 runs 15 residues. Germline V lookup: CDR1 SSHAT, CDR2 FNYEAQ (reference sequence). V lost 5 bases, J lost 2 bases, and 15 bases lay in between. The CDR3: CASSTILGQQETQYF. The CDR3 DNA reads TGTGCCAGCAGCACGATCCTGGGGCAACAAGAGACCCAGTACTTC. Drawing the rest from reference TRBV7-7 and TRBJ2-5, the complete variable domain is GAGVSQSPRYKVTKRGQDVTLRCDPISSHATLYWYQQALGQGPEFLTYFNYEAQPDKSGLPSDRFSAERPEGSISTLTIQRTEQRDSAMYRCASSTILGQQETQYFGPGTRLLVL.

The chain uses TRBV28 and TRBJ1-2; 7 bases are a match to TRBD1. The CDR3 runs to 16 residues. The germline CDR1 and CDR2 sequences are MDHEN and SYDVKM. Unmatched junction bases numbered 9, after V lost 4 bases and J lost 1 base. For the CDR3, the DNA is TGTGCCAGCAGTTCAATTTGGGACAGCCTTAACTATGGCTACACCTTC. Its protein product is CASSSIWDSLNYGYTF.

CDR3 bases: TGCGCCAGCACACTAGGGACCTACAATGAGCAGTTCTTC. It encodes CASTLGTYNEQFF. The V call is TRBV5-1, the J call TRBJ2-1; D may be TRBD2 (5 bases). V was trimmed by 6 bases and J by 2 bases, leaving 9 bases between them. The CDR3 sequence is 13 residues long. Germline V gene data show CDR1 as SGHRS and CDR2 as YFSETQ.

The chain employs TRBV6-1 and TRBJ2-5; D uncertain. CDR1 and CDR2 (germline): MNHNS, SASEGT. This CDR3 spans 13 amino acids. Trimming shortened V by 5 bases and J by 5 bases, and 12 bases separated the two germline ends. The CDR3 coding sequence is TGTGCCAGCAGTATGGGTGAGGCGGAGACCCAGTACTTC. Translated: CASSMGEAETQYF.

Comment on this clone: The junction and the germline gene differ at one end; a read error may be behind it. This chain joins TRBV7-2 and TRBJ2-1; 9 bases match TRBD2. This CDR3 is 16 amino acids long. Germline V gives CDR1 SGHTA, CDR2 FQGNSA. CDR3 sequence: CASSVAGAAAYNEQFF. The DNA for the CDR3 is TGTGCCAGCAGCGTAGCGGGAGCGGCGGCCTACAATGAGCAGTTCTTC.

The rearrangement joins TRBV19 to TRBJ2-3; possibly TRBD1 or TRBD2 for D (5 bases each). Trimming took 8 bases from V and 1 from J, leaving 16 bases between them. CDR1 is LNHDA and CDR2 is SQIVND in the germline V gene (reference sequence). CDR3 length equals 15 residues. Here the CDR3 reads CASSGWLGGTDTQYF. The CDR3 DNA follows: TGTGCCAGTTCGGGGTGGCTAGGGGGCACAGATACGCAGTATTTT.

The genes are TRBV7-9 and TRBJ2-1; 13 bases match TRBD2. Germline V gene data show CDR1 as SEHNR and CDR2 as FQNEAQ (reference sequence). This CDR3 comprises 16 residues. The junction had 11 bases not matched to a gene; V was cut back by 5 bases and J by 10 bases. CDR3 residues: CASSLGPGLAGIEQFF. CDR3 DNA sequence: TGTGCCAGCAGCCTGGGACCGGGACTAGCGGGGATCGAGCAGTTCTTC.

V gene TRBV5-1 combines with J gene TRBJ2-5, with D unresolved. The germline CDR1 and CDR2 sequences are SGHRS and YFSETQ. The CDR3 covers 14 residues. V was pared by 0 bases and J by 2 bases, with 8 bases between. The CDR3 here is CASSLELIQETQYF. DNA for the CDR3: TGCGCCAGCAGCTTGGAGCTCATTCAAGAGACCCAGTACTTC. Drawing the rest from reference TRBV5-1 and TRBJ2-5, the complete variable domain is KAGVTQTPRYLIKTRGQQVTLSCSPISGHRSVSWYQQTPGQGLQFLFEYFSETQRNKGNFPGRFSGRQFSNSRSEMNVSTLELGDSALYLCASSLELIQETQYFGPGTRLLVL.

CDR3 nucleotide sequence: TGTGCCATCAGTGACCCCAGAGCGGGGCCGATACGCACAGATACGCAGTATTTT. Translated, it gives CAISDPRAGPIRTDTQYF. This chain joins TRBV10-3 and TRBJ2-3; TRBD2 aligns across 7 bases. CDR3 length equals 18 residues. In germline, CDR1 is ENHRY, CDR2 SYGVKD. Trimming cost V 3 bases and J 1 base; bases outside gene matches: 13.

The chain recombines TRBV9 with TRBJ2-3, with 7 bases that match TRBD1. Germline CDR1 SGDLS, CDR2 YYNGEE. V shed 7 bases and J 6 bases; nucleotides not matched to a gene: 17. CDR3 length: 16 amino acids. CDR3 protein: CASASQRTTGIDTQYF. DNA for the CDR3: TGTGCCAGCGCAAGCCAGCGTACGACAGGGATCGATACGCAGTATTTT.

The chain couples TRBV28 to TRBJ1-5; D remains ambiguous. Germline V gene lookup returns CDR1 MDHEN and CDR2 SYDVKM. The CDR3 contains 14 residues. Trimming stripped 8 bases from V and 3 bases from J, with 14 bases between. CDR3: CASVPSNLNQPQHF. CDR3 DNA sequence: TGTGCCAGCGTACCCAGTAATCTCAATCAGCCCCAGCATTTT.

V is TRBV19 and J is TRBJ2-7, with D possibly being TRBD1 (5 bases). With 5 bases removed from V and 6 bases from J, the gap between germline ends came to 20 bases. The germline gives CDR1 LNHDA, CDR2 SQIVND (reference sequence). This CDR3 has 15 residues. CDR3 in DNA: TGTGCCAGTAGTTGGACACCCGGTCCGGTGGGCGAGCAGTACTTC. Translated, it gives CASSWTPGPVGEQYF.

This chain connects TRBV6-6 to TRBJ2-3; no firm D call. This CDR3 spans 15 amino acids. From germline, CDR1 is MNHNY and CDR2 SVGAGI (reference sequence). The V and J ends lost 6 bases and 2 bases respectively, with 15 bases between them. CDR3 sequence (DNA): TGTGCCAGCAGCCCTTTCGCGGAGATCACAGATACGCAGTATTTT. This sequence encodes CASSPFAEITDTQYF.

J is TRBJ2-7 and V is TRBV19, with 7 bases that match TRBD1. This CDR3 comprises 11 residues. Trimming took 6 bases from V and 5 from J; bases not matched to a gene: 1. Germline V lookup: CDR1 LNHDA, CDR2 SQIVND (reference sequence). CDR3: CASSTGDEQYF. The DNA of the CDR3 is TGTGCCAGTAGCACAGGGGACGAGCAGTACTTC.

CDR3 DNA: TGTGCCAGCAGCAATAGCGGGAGGTGGGAGACCCAGTACTTC. Translating it yields CASSNSGRWETQYF. The rearrangement joins TRBV6-5 to TRBJ2-5; TRBD2 aligns across 10 bases. The CDR3 is 14 amino acids. Unmatched junction bases numbered 6, after V lost 6 bases and J lost 5 bases. Germline CDR1 reads MNHEY; CDR2 reads SVGAGI.

V gene TRBV4-1 combines with J gene TRBJ2-1; D ambiguous. Trimming shortened V by 0 bases and J by 0 bases, and 12 bases separated the two germline ends. The CDR3 length is 17 residues. Germline assignment: CDR1 MGHRA and CDR2 YSYEKL. For the CDR3, the DNA is TGCGCCAGCAGCCAAGATGTCGGCGCGAGCTCCTACAATGAGCAGTTCTTC. This sequence encodes CASSQDVGASSYNEQFF.